One sample yielded the 26 T cell receptor beta chains listed below, sequenced in a study of cytomegalovirus exposure and HLA in healthy donors. Primers: 60 Vbeta forward and 13 Jbeta reverse. Method: immunoSEQ multiplex PCR; TCRdb's copy keeps in-frame clones and lacks some. Of 130,000 to 150,000 clones detected, roughly 80% appear once; the ten largest clones hold approximately 4.2%. The sample taken for sequencing was PBMCs. The receptors derive from a woman in her 40s in good health and CMV-seropositive.

The rearrangement joins TRBV10-2 to TRBJ1-1, with a tentative D call TRBD1 (5 bases). Germline V gene lookup returns CDR1 WSHSY and CDR2 SAAADI. This CDR3 region has 16 residues. V was pared by 7 bases and J by 1 base, with 19 bases between. Here the CDR3 reads CASTGGAGLANTEAFF. CDR3 coding DNA: TGCGCCAGCACCGGAGGGGCAGGGTTGGCGAACACTGAAGCTTTCTTT.

This clone is a singleton in its sample. The genes are TRBV2 and TRBJ2-1, with 7 bases identical to TRBD2. The CDR3 has 12 amino acids. Germline V lookup: CDR1 SNHLY, CDR2 FYNNEI. The V gene end was trimmed by 5 bases and the J gene end by 5 bases; junction bases not matched to a gene: 0. The CDR3, as DNA: TGTGCCAGCAGTCGGGAGGACAATGAGCAGTTCTTC. It yields the protein CASSREDNEQFF.

The chain carries TRBV11-3 and TRBJ2-7; 9 bases match TRBD2. After removal of 3 bases from V and 0 bases from J, the junction contained 3 bases not matched to a gene. Germline V lookup: CDR1 SGHNT, CDR2 YENEEA. The CDR3 extends over 15 amino acids. This CDR3 reads CASSFRSGSSYEQYF. CDR3 in DNA: TGTGCCAGCAGCTTCCGTAGCGGGAGCTCCTACGAGCAGTACTTC.

The chain couples TRBV7-2 to TRBJ2-7; 9 nucleotides agree with TRBD1. This CDR3 has 15 amino acids. Germline CDR1 is SGHTA and CDR2 is FQGNSA. J gave up 6 bases and V 0 bases, and 6 bases lay outside the gene matches. The DNA for the CDR3 is TGTGCCAGCAGCTTAGCCGGGACAGGGAGGCGCGAGCAGTACTTC. This codes for CASSLAGTGRREQYF.

The chain combines TRBV28 with TRBJ1-4; D unclear. The CDR3 covers 15 residues. Trimming cost V 1 base and J 0 bases, with 6 bases left between them. Germline CDR1 is MDHEN and CDR2 is SYDVKM. The CDR3, as DNA: TGTGCCAGCAGTTTATACGGGTCAACTAATGAAAAACTGTTTTTT. This encodes CASSLYGSTNEKLFF.

The CDR3: CASSLRLAGIGELFF. The DNA of the CDR3 is TGTGCCAGCAGCTTACGGCTAGCGGGAATCGGGGAGCTGTTTTTT. This rearrangement joins TRBV7-8 to TRBJ2-2, with TRBD2 matching 9 bases. The CDR3 spans 15 residues. The germline CDR1 and CDR2 sequences are SGHVS and FQNEAQ. The V gene end was trimmed by 2 bases and the J gene end by 7 bases; junction bases not matched to a gene: 5. The full variable domain, its missing parts supplied by reference TRBV7-8 and TRBJ2-2, is GAGVSQSPRYKVAKRGQDVALRCDPISGHVSLFWYQQALGQGPEFLTYFQNEAQLDKSGLPSDRFFAERPEGSVSTLKIQRTQQEDSAVYLCASSLRLAGIGELFFGEGSRLTVL.

This clone was detected a few times. The V and J genes are TRBV30 and TRBJ1-3, with 8 bases matching TRBD1. The CDR3 has 13 amino acids. Germline V gene lookup returns CDR1 GTSNPN and CDR2 SVGIG (reference sequence). Losses at the gene ends were 4 bases for V and 3 bases for J; bases not matched to a gene: 2. CDR3 in amino acids: CAWNRGYGNTIYF. As DNA, the CDR3 is TGTGCCTGGAACAGGGGGTATGGAAACACCATATATTTT. The whole variable domain, filled in from reference TRBV30 and TRBJ1-3, reads SQTIHQWPATLVQPVGSPLSLECTVEGTSNPNLYWYRQAAGRGLQLLFYSVGIGQISSEVPQNLSASRPQDRQFILSSKKLLLSDSGFYLCAWNRGYGNTIYFGEGSWLTVV.

The chain uses TRBV30 and TRBJ1-3, with D tentatively TRBD1 (5 bases). CDR1 is GTSNPN, CDR2 SVGIG, per germline (reference sequence). This CDR3 has 14 residues. The V end was cut by 1 base, the J end by 8 bases, with 15 bases between. The CDR3 DNA reads as TGTGCCTGGAGTGACTCGGTTCGGGGGGACACCATATATTTT. Amino acids: CAWSDSVRGDTIYF.

The chain uses TRBV27 and TRBJ2-4; 15 bases map to TRBD2. From germline, CDR1 is MNHEY and CDR2 SMNVEV (reference sequence). The CDR3 extends over 19 amino acids. V trimming: 5 bases; J trimming: 2 bases; junction bases outside the gene matches: 10. The DNA for the CDR3 is TGTGCCAGCAGTCCCCTTGGACTAGCGGGGGGGCTTACCAAAAACATTCAGTACTTC. It is translated as CASSPLGLAGGLTKNIQYF.

The rearrangement uses TRBV5-4 and TRBJ2-5; 9 bases match TRBD1. The DNA end is more similar to TRBJ2-7, so the J call may be wrong. From germline, CDR1 is SGHNT and CDR2 YYREEE (reference sequence). The CDR3 has 15 residues. CDR3 sequence: CASSSPTGGGHEQYF. CDR3 nucleotide sequence: TGTGCCAGCAGCTCCCCTACAGGGGGCGGCCACGAGCAGTACTTC.

This chain links TRBV15 with TRBJ2-7, with a weak D call TRBD1 (6 bases). This CDR3 contains 16 residues. Trimming cost V 3 bases and J 6 bases, with 21 bases left between them. The germline V gene encodes CDR1 LNHNV and CDR2 YYDKDF (reference sequence). The CDR3 nucleotides read TGTGCCACCAGCAGGTCTCGATCTACAGGGAACGGCGAGCAGTACTTC. Translation: CATSRSRSTGNGEQYF.

In this sample, this clone turned up a few times. The chain is built from TRBV6-5 and TRBJ2-7; D may be TRBD2 (6 bases). The germline V gene has CDR1 MNHEY and CDR2 SVGAGI. The ends were cut back, 0 bases at V and 2 bases at J, with 14 bases in the middle. The CDR3 has 16 amino acids. DNA for the CDR3: TGTGCCAGCAGTTACTCCACCGGGACTTCTACCTACGAGCAGTACTTC. Its protein is CASSYSTGTSTYEQYF.

The CDR3 protein is CASSVDWRTSTDTQYF. CDR3 DNA: TGTGCCAGCAGTGTAGATTGGCGGACTTCCACAGATACGCAGTATTTT. V usage is TRBV6-1 and J usage is TRBJ2-3, with D possibly TRBD2 on 5 matching bases. V lost 4 bases and J lost 2, with 16 bases in between. In germline, CDR1 is MNHNS, CDR2 SASEGT. The CDR3 sequence is 16 residues long.

CDR3 sequence (DNA): TGTGCCAGCAGTGAGCGGACAGGACTTAACTATGGCTACACCTTC. Translating gives CASSERTGLNYGYTF. The rearrangement links TRBV6-1 to TRBJ1-2, with 7 nucleotides matching TRBD1. The CDR3 is 15 amino acids. V lost 3 bases and J lost 1; bases outside the gene matches: 5. CDR1 and CDR2 (germline): MNHNS, SASEGT.

The chain employs TRBV7-3 and TRBJ1-2, with TRBD1 matching 9 bases. The J segment lost 3 bases and the V segment lost 10 bases, leaving 15 bases of the junction unmatched. The CDR3 totals 16 residues. Germline loops: CDR1 SGHTA, CDR2 FQGTGA. CDR3 in amino acids: CATPSGDRVYHYGYTF. As DNA, the CDR3 is TGTGCCACGCCCTCGGGGGACAGGGTGTACCACTATGGCTACACCTTC.

The rearrangement uses TRBV27 and TRBJ2-2, with D unresolved. Germline loops: CDR1 MNHEY, CDR2 SMNVEV (reference sequence). This CDR3 has 12 residues. V was pared by 5 bases and J by 3 bases, with 4 bases between. CDR3 coding DNA: TGTGCCAGCAGTCCCTACACCGGGGAGCTGTTTTTT. Translation: CASSPYTGELFF.

V usage is TRBV2 and J usage is TRBJ1-5, with 7 bases that match TRBD1. J lost 3 bases, V lost 7 bases, and 3 bases had no gene match. The CDR3 has 13 amino acids. In germline, CDR1 is SNHLY, CDR2 FYNNEI. CDR3 loop: CASNDRVNQPQHF. In nucleotides, the CDR3 is TGTGCCAGCAATGACAGGGTCAATCAGCCCCAGCATTTT. The full variable domain, in which reference TRBV2 and TRBJ1-5 provide the parts outside the CDR3, is EPEVTQTPSHQVTQMGQEVILRCVPISNHLYFYWYRQILGQKVEFLVSFYNNEISEKSEIFDDQFSVERPDGSNFTLKIRSTKLEDSAMYFCASNDRVNQPQHFGDGTRLSIL.

The chain is built from TRBV5-1 and TRBJ2-1, with 7 nucleotides matching TRBD2. V lost 5 bases, J lost 4 bases, and 6 bases stayed unmatched. CDR3 size: 14 residues. The germline CDR1 and CDR2 sequences are SGHRS and YFSETQ. The CDR3 is CASRGDYPYNEQFF. CDR3 in DNA: TGCGCCAGCAGAGGGGACTACCCTTACAATGAGCAGTTCTTC.

The V call is TRBV5-1, the J call TRBJ2-4; 9 nucleotides align to TRBD1. CDR1 SGHRS and CDR2 YFSETQ come from the germline V gene. The CDR3 sequence is 14 residues long. The ends lost 5 bases at V and 8 bases at J; junction bases unmatched: 8. The CDR3 here is CASRLTGGWDIQYF. CDR3 bases: TGCGCCAGCAGATTAACAGGGGGCTGGGACATTCAGTACTTC.

The chain is built from TRBV7-8 and TRBJ1-3, with unresolved D. The ends were cut back, 5 bases at V and 0 bases at J, with 11 bases in the middle. This CDR3 region has 15 residues. The germline CDR1 and CDR2 sequences are SGHVS and FQNEAQ. The CDR3 nucleotides are TGTGCCAGCAGCCCAGGACTGTCCTCTGGAAACACCATATATTTT. It codes for CASSPGLSSGNTIYF.

In the case of this clone: Other DNA sequences in this specimen translate into the identical CDR3. This CDR3 is CASSGRTGASPNEQFF. Here the CDR3 DNA reads TGTGCCAGCAGCGGCCGGACAGGGGCCTCACCCAATGAGCAGTTCTTC. The J gene is TRBJ2-1, the V gene TRBV6-4; 9 bases fit TRBD1. CDR3 length: 16 residues. Germline trimming cut 6 bases from V and 6 bases from J; bases unmatched to any gene: 12. Germline lookup yields CDR1 MRHNA and CDR2 SNTAGT.

This chain uses TRBV5-6 with TRBJ2-3; 8 nucleotides line up with TRBD2. V gave up 1 base and J gave up 1 base; unmatched junction bases: 5. The CDR3 is made up of 16 amino acids. Germline loops: CDR1 SGHDT, CDR2 YYEEEE. The chain's CDR3 is CASSLKLAGRTDTQYF. The CDR3 region has the DNA TGTGCCAGCAGCTTGAAGTTAGCGGGGCGCACAGATACGCAGTATTTT. The whole variable domain, filled in from reference TRBV5-6 and TRBJ2-3, reads DAGVTQSPTHLIKTRGQQVTLRCSPKSGHDTVSWYQQALGQGPQFIFQYYEEEERQRGNFPDRFSGHQFPNYSSELNVNALLLGDSALYLCASSLKLAGRTDTQYFGPGTRLTVL.

The genes are TRBV29-1 and TRBJ2-3; 9 positions match TRBD2. V shed 5 bases, J shed 2 bases, and the junction held 5 bases outside the gene matches. This CDR3 has 14 residues. Germline V gene lookup returns CDR1 SQVTM and CDR2 ANQGSEA. In DNA, the CDR3 is TGCAGCGTTCAGGCTAGCGGGGTCACAGATACGCAGTATTTT. It codes for CSVQASGVTDTQYF.

The V call is TRBV28, the J call TRBJ2-2; 12 bases are shared with TRBD2. The V and J ends lost 8 bases and 0 bases, in that order; junction bases with no gene match: 7. The CDR3 has 17 residues. The germline gives CDR1 MDHEN, CDR2 SYDVKM. The CDR3 loop reads CASRRTSGASNTGELFF. The CDR3 nucleotides are TGTGCCAGCCGTAGGACTAGCGGGGCATCGAACACCGGGGAGCTGTTTTTT.

The table lists this clone with a count of one. V gene TRBV11-2 combines with J gene TRBJ1-2; maybe TRBD1 (5 bases). In germline, CDR1 is SGHAT, CDR2 FQNNGV. The V end lost 5 bases, the J end lost 3 bases, and 16 bases lay between the germline ends. The CDR3 is made up of 15 amino acids. Here the CDR3 DNA reads TGTGCCAGCAGCCCAGACCAGGGTGGCTACTATGGCTACACCTTC. Translated, it gives CASSPDQGGYYGYTF.

This chain links TRBV5-4 with TRBJ1-1, with a possible D match to TRBD1 (6 bases). The V and J ends lost 6 bases and 4 bases respectively, with 16 bases between them. The CDR3 length is 14 residues. Germline CDR1 SGHNT, CDR2 YYREEE (reference sequence). This CDR3 is CASTGVGGPTEAFF. DNA for the CDR3: TGTGCCAGCACCGGGGTCGGGGGGCCCACTGAAGCTTTCTTT.